The source of this TCR beta chain is a study of cytomegalovirus exposure and HLA in healthy donors. Study results and limitations: One variant, a missense change in DCLRE1C, was linked in a later analysis to TCR beta V- and J-gene trimming. In a later analysis, TCR association rates varied by HLA locus: DRB1 most, HLA-C fewest. A later analysis found common viral pathogens apparently linked to several of the most significant clusters. Reportedly, diagnosis of cytomegalovirus status by the classifier showed high specificity and sensitivity.

Use of 60 Vbeta and 13 Jbeta primers characterized the PCR. Profiled with immunoSEQ multiplex PCR; TCRdb holds only in-frame clones, not every one. This table has roughly 120,000 clones, 81% appearing once. V trimming: 8 bases; J trimming: 3 bases; junction bases outside the gene matches: 5. This CDR3 comprises 15 residues. Germline CDR1 and CDR2: SNHLY and FYNNEI. As concerns this clone: The antigen is undetermined.

The source material was PBMCs. The chain has TRBV2 and TRBJ2-2; 11 bases map to TRBD1. The TCR sequence derives from a woman in her thirties or forties in good health and CMV-seronegative. CDR3 protein: CASGGGQGDTGELFF. The CDR3 DNA reads as TGTGCCAGCGGTGGGGGACAGGGGGACACCGGGGAGCTGTTTTTT.